Listed below are T cell receptor beta chains from one sample, sequenced in a study of T-cell reconstitution after alpha-beta-depleted transplantation in children. TCRdb independently ran MiXCR on the PCR reads; one entry per CDR3 protein. The sample includes hundreds of thousands of distinct CDR3 sequences, 15% to 20% of them seen just once. Sequencing used PBMCs from the stem cell graft donor, obtained from the stem cell graft. The receptors were sampled from a human donor who donated a stem cell graft to a child with acute myeloid leukemia. Each CDR3 is given with its conserved first and last residue. The D gene is left open where the match is weak.

v_gene	d_gene	j_gene	CDR3aa
TRBV24-1	TRBD1	TRBJ1-5	CATSEQTGTGSDQPQHF
TRBV7-8	-	TRBJ2-5	CASSLSTSRETQYF
TRBV7-2	-	TRBJ2-7	CASSLDARGWDEQYF
TRBV5-1	-	TRBJ1-2	CASSLYTGMGYTF
TRBV20-1	-	TRBJ1-5	CSARDLQLGGSNQPQHF
TRBV7-8	-	TRBJ1-2	CASSLWSQHGYTF
TRBV24-1	TRBD1	TRBJ1-5	CATSDPTGGYQPQHF
TRBV20-1	-	TRBJ2-1	CSAPTRGVRYNEQFF
TRBV28	-	TRBJ2-7	CAMGPGTVIEQYF
TRBV6-1	TRBD1	TRBJ1-4	CASSGRSTGADEKLFF
TRBV7-2	-	TRBJ1-1	CASSSPGLF
TRBV29-1	-	TRBJ1-2	CSVNDVQQGGYTF
TRBV12-3/TRBV12-4	-	TRBJ2-3	CASSGDWKEWDTQYF
TRBV7-9	TRBD1	TRBJ2-7	CASSVGQSYEQYF
TRBV24-1	-	TRBJ2-7	CATSGRANEQYF
TRBV12-3/TRBV12-4	-	TRBJ2-5	CASSLNQPFLQETQYF
TRBV11-1	-	TRBJ2-2	CASSSRDGSNTGELFF
TRBV7-2	-	TRBJ2-1	CASSLGTSIGYDEQFF